The T cell receptor (beta chain) described here comes from a study of T cell responses to AZD1222 COVID-19 vaccine. Regarding the study as a whole: Targets within unmutated variant regions were reportedly found for nearly half of spike-specific TCRs. Repertoires were obtained solely post-peak T cell response. Researchers report vaccine-associated CD4 TCRs spanning spike, with dominance at 160-218 and 743-854. There were mostly white British donors and more females than males, and clonal diversity was possibly underestimated.

On this clone: Its antigen is not identified.

The CDR3 loop spans 15 amino acids. The V gene end was trimmed by 4 bases and the J gene end by 2 bases; junction bases not matched to a gene: 5. CDR1 and CDR2 (germline): MDHEN, SYDVKM. Method: immunoSEQ multiplex PCR; TCRdb's copy keeps in-frame clones and lacks some. The sample has over 150,000 clones, roughly 92% seen once. The material sequenced was peripheral blood, taken 28 days after the second AZD1222 dose. The chain is built from TRBV28 and TRBJ2-1, with TRBD1 matching over 7 bases. The TCR originated in an adult who received the AZD1222 COVID-19 vaccine. DNA for the CDR3: TGTGCCAGCAGTTCTGGACAGGTCGCCTACAATGAGCAGTTCTTC. Translated, it gives CASSSGQVAYNEQFF.